These 14 T cell receptor beta chains were all obtained from the same sample, sequenced in a study of cytomegalovirus exposure and HLA in healthy donors. The PCR contained 60 Vbeta and 13 Jbeta primers. Some clones are missing from TCRdb's copy, which holds only in-frame ones; the method was immunoSEQ multiplex PCR. Seen here are about 130,000 clones, around 82% observed once, and the top ten hold 10% to 12%. Sequenced sample: PBMCs. These receptors all stem from a male donor in good health and CMV-seropositive.

With respect to this clone: Likely a read error: the CDR3 ends without its conserved phenylalanine or tryptophan. The chain uses TRBV7-3 and TRBJ2-7; 7 nucleotides agree with TRBD1. The CDR3 spans 15 residues. Germline-derived CDR1 and CDR2 are SGHTA and FQGTGA. With 2 bases clipped from V and 3 bases from J, the junction kept 7 bases outside the gene matches. CDR3: CASSLAGGFVYEQYL. As DNA, the CDR3 is TGTGCCAGCAGCTTAGCAGGGGGATTCGTCTACGAGCAGTACCTC.

The chain joins TRBV29-1 to TRBJ2-1, with 8 bases lining up with TRBD2. CDR1 and CDR2 from the germline V gene are SQVTM and ANQGSEA. CDR3 length equals 15 residues. V was clipped by 3 bases and J by 0 bases; unmatched bases: 4. CDR3 DNA: TGCAGCGTTGATAACGGGAGGGGCTCCTACAATGAGCAGTTCTTC. As protein: CSVDNGRGSYNEQFF.

The V gene is TRBV9, the J gene TRBJ2-7; tentative D call: TRBD2 (6 bases). The length of the CDR3 is 13 residues. Germline V gene lookup returns CDR1 SGDLS and CDR2 YYNGEE. The V end was cut by 4 bases, the J end by 6 bases, with 14 bases between. The CDR3 DNA reads as TGTGCCAGCAGCACCCAGGGAGGAAGCGAGCAGTACTTC. Protein product: CASSTQGGSEQYF.

The chain joins TRBV7-3 to TRBJ2-3, with a possible D match to TRBD1 (5 bases). V lost 5 bases and J lost 0, with 12 bases in between. The germline gives CDR1 SGHTA, CDR2 FQGTGA. CDR3 size: 15 residues. This CDR3 reads CASSQATASTDTQYF. The CDR3 region has the DNA TGTGCCAGCAGCCAAGCGACAGCGAGCACAGATACGCAGTATTTT. The full variable domain, in which reference TRBV7-3 and TRBJ2-3 provide the parts outside the CDR3, is GAGVSQTPSNKVTEKGKYVELRCDPISGHTALYWYRQSLGQGPEFLIYFQGTGAADDSGLPNDRFFAVRPEGSVSTLKIQRTERGDSAVYLCASSQATASTDTQYFGPGTRLTVL.

This clone has only one observation. The J gene is TRBJ2-7, the V gene TRBV6-5; 11 positions agree with TRBD2. The CDR3 loop spans 15 amino acids. V dropped 0 bases and J dropped 3; count of bases not matched to a gene: 1. Germline loops: CDR1 MNHEY, CDR2 SVGAGI. CDR3 in amino acids: CASSYSGTSGYEQYF. CDR3 coding DNA: TGTGCCAGCAGTTACTCGGGGACTAGCGGCTACGAGCAGTACTTC.

On this clone itself: The junction differs from germline at one of its ends, possibly a read error. The DNA of the CDR3 is TGTGCCTGGAGTGTTAGTACAGTTAATCAACCCCAGCATTTT. Its protein product is CAWSVSTVNQPQHF. V and J are TRBV30 and TRBJ1-5; D is ambiguous. The CDR3 has 14 residues. CDR1 is GTSNPN, CDR2 SVGIG, per germline (reference sequence).

The chain employs TRBV2 and TRBJ2-2, with 13 nucleotides matching TRBD2. Germline CDR1 SNHLY, CDR2 FYNNEI. V was clipped by 7 bases and J by 5 bases; unmatched bases: 7. This CDR3 region has 16 residues. The CDR3 region is CASIGGLAGITGELFF. Here the CDR3 DNA reads TGTGCCAGCATCGGGGGACTAGCGGGGATAACCGGGGAGCTGTTTTTT.

This clone has just a few counts. The chain joins TRBV28 to TRBJ2-5; possibly TRBD2 for D (5 bases). This CDR3 is 14 amino acids long. CDR1 and CDR2 (germline): MDHEN, SYDVKM. V was shortened by 3 bases and J by 5 bases, with 13 bases between the two germline ends. CDR3 nucleotides: TGTGCCAGCAGTTTCCCACCGGGGTGGGAGACCCAGTACTTC. Its protein product is CASSFPPGWETQYF.

This chain links TRBV6-6 with TRBJ1-6; TRBD1 matches at 7 bases. The germline V gene encodes CDR1 MNHNY and CDR2 SVGAGI (reference sequence). This CDR3 contains 16 residues. With V trimmed by 3 bases and J by 5 bases, 7 bases remained unmatched. The CDR3 region is CASSYPGQSDNSPLHF. CDR3 coding DNA: TGTGCCAGCAGTTATCCGGGACAGTCTGATAATTCACCCCTCCACTTT.

The chain recombines TRBV5-6 with TRBJ2-3; 7 bases line up with TRBD2. Trimming at V came to 3 bases and at J to 0 bases, leaving 1 base not matched to a gene. The CDR3 runs to 14 residues. The germline CDR1 and CDR2 sequences are SGHDT and YYEEEE. In DNA, the CDR3 is TGTGCCAGCAGCTCGGGGGGAAGCACAGATACGCAGTATTTT. Amino acids: CASSSGGSTDTQYF.

The gene calls are TRBV29-1 and TRBJ2-7; D is ambiguous. The V gene lost 2 bases and the J gene lost 6 bases, with 14 bases spanning the gap. This CDR3 contains 13 residues. Germline assignment: CDR1 SQVTM and CDR2 ANQGSEA. The CDR3: CSVEFARGGEQYF. CDR3 DNA: TGCAGCGTTGAATTCGCGAGAGGCGGCGAGCAGTACTTC.

The chain links TRBV5-1 to TRBJ2-1; the match to TRBD2 covers 13 bases. The CDR3 is 14 amino acids. Germline V gene lookup returns CDR1 SGHRS and CDR2 YFSETQ. Trimming removed 7 bases from V and 6 bases from J; junction bases left unmatched: 4. DNA for the CDR3: TGCGCCAGCCAAGGACTAGCGGGAGTCAATGAGCAGTTCTTC. Protein: CASQGLAGVNEQFF.

This clone was observed once. V and J are TRBV14 and TRBJ2-1, with D perhaps matching TRBD1 (5 bases). The CDR3 runs to 12 residues. Germline CDR1 is SGHDN and CDR2 is FVKESK. V was pared by 3 bases and J by 12 bases, with 12 bases between. The chain's CDR3 is CASSHQGLGQFF. CDR3 nucleotides: TGTGCCAGCAGCCACCAGGGTTTAGGGCAGTTCTTC.

The V call is TRBV5-4, the J call TRBJ2-7; TRBD2 matches at 8 bases. With V trimmed by 0 bases and J by 3 bases, 8 bases remained unmatched. CDR3 length: 16 amino acids. Per the germline V gene, CDR1 is SGHNT and CDR2 is YYREEE (reference sequence). The CDR3 is CASSLGRGGRIYEQYF. For the CDR3, the DNA is TGTGCCAGCAGCTTGGGCCGGGGGGGTAGGATCTACGAGCAGTACTTC. The entire variable domain, with the rest obtained from reference TRBV5-4 and TRBJ2-7, is as follows: ETGVTQSPTHLIKTRGQQVTLRCSSQSGHNTVSWYQQALGQGPQFIFQYYREEENGRGNFPPRFSGLQFPNYSSELNVNALELDDSALYLCASSLGRGGRIYEQYFGPGTRLTVT.